The TCR beta chain described here comes from a study of spatial heterogeneity in lung cancer (dated by TCRdb to the late 2010s). Looking at the study overall: More beta-chain than alpha-chain transcripts were consistently detected, likely reflecting higher beta-chain transcript abundance. Both alpha and beta chains were TCR-sequenced in samples taken at surgery, namely 220 tumor regions, approximately 63 matched nontumor lung samples and 55 to 60 PBMC samples. The study linked features of the TCR repertoire to counts of nonsynonymous mutations, which were determined by whole-exome sequencing of tumor tissue. In the raw uncorrected reads, each unique combination of TCR and UMI appeared more than ten times on average. In non-small cell lung cancer, the study quantitatively compared TCR alpha and beta repertoires across several tumor regions, matched nontumor lung, and blood. Overall study outcomes, separate from this receptor: Additional single-cell paired TCR alpha and beta sequencing was considered necessary to confirm, at a functional level, the hypothesis that regional TCRs recognize regional mutations. Ubiquitous expanded tumor TCRs were detected in blood more often at tumor resection than at routine follow-up.

This clonotype appeared many times. The clone's antigen remains unknown. The sample holds no much larger clone one base away, and base qualities are not on file. Library preparation was by 5' RACE. The reads were generated on a NextSeq 500. In the TCR library protocol, a unique molecular identifier was attached to each TCR cDNA molecule so that PCR and sequencing errors could be corrected. The authors processed their data as follows. TCR identification, UMI-based error correction and CDR3 extraction were performed with Decombinator tools. TCRs above a frequency of 2 per 1,000, corresponding to the top 1% of the tumor frequency distribution, were defined as expanded. Renyi diversity was calculated using the R vegan package after each repertoire was subsampled 100 times to 5,000 TCRs. CDR3 similarity networks were built from amino acid triplet string-kernel similarity, with CDR3s being connected when pairwise similarity was above 0.82. The raw public data were reprocessed by TCRdb itself: fastp quality trimming at Q25, MiXCR clonotype calling, in-frame beta chains only. Rows are unified per CDR3 protein, each entry keeping the most common DNA and genes. The V and J calls were determined by TCRdb, not by the authors. This sample comprises around 92,000 distinct CDR3 sequences, approximately 12% of them detected only once. The ten largest clones take up about 38% of the sample.

CDR1 and CDR2 were assigned from the germline V gene as SGHRS and YFSETQ. There are 14 amino acids in the CDR3, from cysteine to phenylalanine inclusive. Just the 42-base CDR3 DNA is kept, in frame starting at base 1. From V the trimming removes 4 bases and from J it removes 4 bases, while the gene matches leave 2 bases of the junction unaccounted for. The meaning of the sample's time point label: sample taken at primary tumor resection. For TCR sequencing, whole RNA was extracted from tumor and nontumor lung tissue, or from cryopreserved PBMC samples, and no cell sorting was done. The donors were 65 to 90 patients from the lung TRACERx cohort who had early-stage, untreated non-small cell lung cancer. A patient was chosen for TCR sequencing only when enough RNA was available from at least two tumor regions.

This material consisted of PBMCs, taken at surgery. The receptor chain draws on TRBV5-1 and TRBJ2-5; the junction holds 12 bases that match TRBD2. The sequence was collected from a male donor with early-stage non-small cell lung cancer. The DNA is as follows: TGCGCCAGCAGCCCGGGACTAGCGGGAGAGACCCAGTACTTC. Protein translation: CASSPGLAGETQYF.